This T cell receptor (beta chain) was captured in a study of cytomegalovirus exposure and HLA in healthy donors. Concerning this clone: Its antigen remains unidentified.

Study conclusions and caveats: In a later analysis, CMV-associated beta chains were mostly HLA-associated, it appeared. Through in vitro validation, a few CMV-associated chains were shown to be specific for CMV antigens. About 150 TCR beta chains were listed as cytomegalovirus-associated. Follow-up analysis found HLA locus-dependent TCR association rates, highest for DRB1 and lowest for HLA-C.

The primer mix had 60 Vbeta and 13 Jbeta primers. Assay used: immunoSEQ multiplex PCR; TCRdb lists only in-frame clones, some missing. The table records approximately 190,000 clones, around 83% of them present only once. The length of the CDR3 is 16 residues. Trimming removed 1 base from V and 4 bases from J; junction bases left unmatched: 3. Germline values: CDR1 SGHVS, CDR2 FNYEAQ. The chain uses TRBV7-6 and TRBJ1-5; 11 bases line up with TRBD1. The specimen was PBMCs. This TCR was sampled from a man aged 40-49 years in good health and CMV-seropositive. The CDR3 is CASSLVGQGANQPQHF. The CDR3 bases are TGTGCCAGCAGCTTAGTAGGACAGGGGGCGAATCAGCCCCAGCATTTT.